Listed below are T cell receptor beta chains from one sample, sequenced in a study of OX40 agonist ivuxolimab in advanced cancers. Sequencing used immunoSEQ multiplex PCR; TCRdb keeps in-frame clones, though not all of them. The sample includes roughly 100,000 clones, approximately 90% seen only once; the top ten take around 0.76%. The sequences come from CD4+ or CD8+ T cells sorted from blood, collected in a trial of the OX40 agonist ivuxolimab. These receptors originate from an adult with an advanced solid tumor such as melanoma, head and neck, liver or kidney cancer. Each CDR3 is given with its conserved first and last residue. D genes are given only for firm matches. Size is omitted from some rows. Given values are once, few, many or a class for expanded clones.

d_call,clone_size,v_call,j_call,cdr3_aa,cdr3_nt
NA,NA,TRBV6-5,TRBJ2-5,CASRSGSETQYF,TGTGCCAGCAGATCGGGGTCGGAGACCCAGTACTTC
NA,NA,TRBV4-3,TRBJ1-4,CASSQGLDRGSRDEKLFF,TGCGCCAGCAGCCAAGGGCTTGATCGGGGATCAAGAGATGAAAAACTGTTTTTT
NA,NA,TRBV7-2,TRBJ2-5,CASSSNSGLQTQYF,TGTGCCAGCAGCTCCAACTCGGGGCTCCAGACCCAGTACTTC
TRBD2,NA,TRBV18,TRBJ2-3,CASSPLAETDTQYF,TGTGCCAGCTCACCTCTAGCGGAGACAGATACGCAGTATTTT
NA,NA,TRBV6-5,TRBJ2-5,CASSYAGNGETQYF,TGTGCCAGCAGTTACGCGGGGAACGGGGAGACCCAGTACTTC
TRBD2,many,TRBV14,TRBJ2-5,CASSPWEGIQETQYF,TGTGCCAGCAGCCCTTGGGAGGGAATCCAAGAGACCCAGTACTTC
NA,NA,TRBV19,TRBJ2-2,CASSRGDGLNTGELFF,TGTGCCAGTAGTAGGGGGGACGGTTTAAACACCGGGGAGCTGTTTTTT
NA,NA,TRBV7-9,TRBJ2-7,CASGLQAASYEQYF,TGTGCCAGCGGACTCCAGGCAGCCTCCTACGAGCAGTACTTC
NA,NA,TRBV15,TRBJ1-2,CATSRAGPPGGGYTF,TGTGCCACCAGCAGGGCGGGACCTCCTGGCGGTGGCTACACCTTC
NA,NA,TRBV11-3,TRBJ2-5,CASSITAGSGTQYF,TGTGCCAGCAGCATCACCGCCGGGAGCGGGACCCAGTACTTC
NA,once,TRBV4-3,TRBJ2-7,CASSQALTGTRQGTYEQYF,TGCGCCAGCAGCCAAGCCCTGACCGGGACAAGGCAGGGGACCTACGAGCAGTACTTC
TRBD1,NA,TRBV6-5,TRBJ1-4,CASRPPGQTNEKLFF,TGTGCCAGCAGGCCCCCGGGACAGACTAATGAAAAACTGTTTTTT
NA,NA,TRBV11-2,TRBJ1-1,CASSLKRNTEAFF,TGTGCCAGCAGCTTAAAGCGGAACACTGAAGCTTTCTTT
NA,NA,TRBV7-7,TRBJ1-2,CASRFIQRALTNYGYTF,TGTGCCAGCAGATTCATCCAGCGAGCACTCACTAACTATGGCTACACCTTC
NA,NA,TRBV5-1,TRBJ2-3,CASSLMAMTFASTQYF,TGCGCCAGCAGCTTGATGGCAATGACCTTTGCTAGTACGCAGTATTTT
NA,NA,TRBV6-5,TRBJ2-5,CASSYSLYSFQYF,TGTGCCAGCAGTTACTCTTTATATTCCTTCCAGTACTTC
TRBD2,once,TRBV7-2,TRBJ2-2,CASSRGLGAGELFF,TGTGCCAGCAGCAGGGGACTAGGGGCCGGGGAGCTGTTTTTT
TRBD1,NA,TRBV6-1,TRBJ2-5,CASRGTGGQETQYF,TGTGCCAGCAGAGGGACAGGGGGCCAAGAGACCCAGTACTTC
NA,NA,TRBV28,TRBJ2-5,CASLGEQETQYF,TGTGCCAGCCTAGGCGAGCAAGAGACCCAGTACTTC
NA,NA,TRBV4-1,TRBJ2-1,CASSQEGGGWGNEQFF,TGCGCCAGCAGCCAAGAGGGAGGAGGGTGGGGCAATGAGCAGTTCTTC
NA,NA,TRBV11-2,TRBJ2-3,CASSLVVFGTDTQYF,TGTGCCAGCAGCTTAGTTGTTTTCGGCACAGATACGCAGTATTTT
TRBD1,once,TRBV10-2,TRBJ1-2,CASSESSGGGANYGYTF,TGCGCCAGCAGTGAGTCAAGTGGAGGGGGCGCTAACTATGGCTACACCTTC
NA,NA,TRBV7-9,TRBJ2-7,CASSLNPLLNDEQYF,TGTGCCAGCAGCTTAAACCCCCTACTTAACGACGAGCAGTACTTC
TRBD2,NA,TRBV28,TRBJ2-2,CATLAGGQNTGELFF,TGTGCCACACTAGCGGGGGGGCAGAACACCGGGGAGCTGTTTTTT
NA,NA,TRBV5-1,TRBJ1-1,CASSLGPREDTEAFF,TGCGCCAGCAGCTTAGGGCCCAGGGAGGACACTGAAGCTTTCTTT
TRBD2,NA,TRBV4-1,TRBJ2-6,CASSHLGLADNSGANVLTF,TGCGCCAGCAGCCACCTAGGACTAGCGGACAACTCTGGGGCCAACGTCCTGACTTTC
NA,few,TRBV7-9,TRBJ2-3,CASSLGQSSTDTQYF,TGTGCCAGCAGCTTAGGACAGTCTAGCACAGATACGCAGTATTTT
TRBD1,NA,TRBV5-1,TRBJ2-5,CASSPGTGQETQYF,TGCGCCAGCAGCCCCGGGACAGGGCAAGAGACCCAGTACTTC
TRBD2,NA,TRBV7-8,TRBJ2-7,CASSLARRGVYEQYF,TGTGCCAGCAGCTTAGCGCGGCGGGGGGTGTACGAGCAGTACTTC
TRBD1,NA,TRBV4-3,TRBJ2-2,CASSLTGGTGELFF,TGCGCCAGCAGCCTTACAGGGGGCACCGGGGAGCTGTTTTTT
TRBD1,NA,TRBV11-3,TRBJ2-2,CASSSEGQGNTGELFF,TGTGCCAGCAGCTCAGAGGGACAGGGCAACACCGGGGAGCTGTTTTTT
NA,once,TRBV28,TRBJ1-5,CASSSEKGSGNQPQHF,TGTGCCAGCAGTTCAGAAAAGGGGTCAGGCAATCAGCCCCAGCATTTT
NA,NA,TRBV28,TRBJ2-6,CASSLLQGSGANVLTF,TGTGCCAGCAGCCTCCTCCAGGGGTCTGGGGCCAACGTCCTGACTTTC
NA,NA,TRBV7-9,TRBJ1-1,CASSLGDMNTEAFF,TGTGCCAGCAGCTTAGGAGACATGAACACTGAAGCTTTCTTT
TRBD1,once,TRBV9,TRBJ1-2,CASSAGTGNYGYTF,TGTGCCAGCAGCGCCGGGACAGGGAACTATGGCTACACCTTC
TRBD1,NA,TRBV28,TRBJ2-5,CASSSPPGQGKETQYF,TGTGCCAGCAGTTCGCCTCCGGGACAGGGAAAAGAGACCCAGTACTTC
TRBD2,NA,TRBV5-1,TRBJ2-3,CASSGGAGGFTDTQYF,TGCGCCAGCAGCGGAGGAGCGGGGGGCTTCACAGATACGCAGTATTTT
NA,NA,TRBV4-2,TRBJ2-3,CASSQGVDTQYF,TGTGCCAGCAGCCAAGGGGTAGATACGCAGTATTTT
NA,NA,TRBV21-1,TRBJ1-2,CASSKQRPYGYTF,TGTGCCAGCAGCAAACAGAGACCCTATGGCTACACCTTC
NA,NA,TRBV5-6,TRBJ2-3,CASSLAGRTDTQYF,TGTGCCAGCAGCTTGGCGGGGCGAACAGATACGCAGTATTTT
NA,NA,TRBV29-1,TRBJ1-2,CSVYLRGSLRGYTF,TGCAGCGTTTATTTACGGGGATCGCTACGGGGCTACACCTTC
NA,NA,TRBV28,TRBJ2-7,CASSPGGQTYEQYF,TGTGCCAGCAGTCCCGGGGGGCAGACCTACGAGCAGTACTTC
NA,NA,TRBV7-6,TRBJ1-3,CASSLGQASGNTIYF,TGTGCCAGCAGCTTAGGGCAGGCCTCTGGAAACACCATATATTTT
NA,once,TRBV28,TRBJ1-1,CASPSGQTKAFF,TGTGCCAGCCCCTCGGGGCAGACTAAAGCTTTCTTT
TRBD2,NA,TRBV7-8,TRBJ2-1,CASSLGLAGHEQFF,TGTGCCAGCAGCTTAGGACTAGCGGGACATGAGCAGTTCTTC